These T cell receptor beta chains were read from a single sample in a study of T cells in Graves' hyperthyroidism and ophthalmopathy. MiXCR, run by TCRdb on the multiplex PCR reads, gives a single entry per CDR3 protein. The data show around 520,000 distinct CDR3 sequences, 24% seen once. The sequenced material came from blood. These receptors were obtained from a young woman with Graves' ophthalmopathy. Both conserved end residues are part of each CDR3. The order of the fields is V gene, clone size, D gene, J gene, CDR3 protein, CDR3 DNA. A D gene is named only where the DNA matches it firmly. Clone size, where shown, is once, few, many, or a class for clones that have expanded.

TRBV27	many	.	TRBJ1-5	CASSLSSLNQPQHF	TGTGCCAGCAGTTTATCATCTCTAAATCAGCCCCAGCATTTT
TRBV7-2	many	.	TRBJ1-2	CASSFWRGGYGYTF	TGTGCCAGCAGCTTTTGGAGGGGTGGCTATGGCTACACCTTC
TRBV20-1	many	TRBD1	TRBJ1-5	CSAGKGGGQPQHF	TGCAGTGCTGGGAAAGGGGGCGGTCAGCCCCAGCATTTT
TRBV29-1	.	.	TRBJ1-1	CSAGPKNTEAFF	TGCAGCGCTGGACCCAAGAACACTGAGGCTTTCTTT
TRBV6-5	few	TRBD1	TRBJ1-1	CASSYPGQYTDAFF	TGTGCCAGCAGTTACCCGGGACAGTACACTGATGCTTTCTTT
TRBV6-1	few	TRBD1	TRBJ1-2	CASSDPGQGGGYTF	TGTGCCAGCAGTGATCCCGGACAGGGGGGAGGCTACACCTTC
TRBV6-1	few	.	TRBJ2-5	CASSVGAGETQYF	TGTGCCAGCAGTGTAGGGGCGGGGGAGACCCAGTACTTC
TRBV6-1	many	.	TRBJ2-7	CASSDRTELGAEQYF	TGTGCCAGCAGTGACCGAACAGAGTTGGGCGCCGAGCAGTACTTC
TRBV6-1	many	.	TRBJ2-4	CASSLGEIKNIQYF	TGTGCCAGCAGCCTGGGGGAGATCAAAAACATTCAGTACTTC
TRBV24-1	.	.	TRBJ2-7	CATSAGYGQSYEQYF	TGTGCCACCAGTGCCGGTTACGGACAATCCTACGAGCAGTACTTC
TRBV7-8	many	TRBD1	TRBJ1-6	CASSLARDRDSPLHF	TGTGCCAGCAGCTTAGCCCGGGACAGGGATTCACCCCTCCACTTT
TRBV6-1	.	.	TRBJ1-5	CASRGGPHQPQHF	TGTGCCAGCAGGGGGGGACCGCATCAGCCCCAGCATTTT
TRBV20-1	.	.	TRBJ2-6	CSARSGAGANVLTF	TGCAGTGCTAGGTCAGGGGCTGGGGCCAACGTCCTGACTTTC
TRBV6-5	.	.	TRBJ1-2	CASSYSFSLNYGYTF	TGTGCCAGCAGTTACTCGTTCAGCCTTAACTATGGCTACACCTTC
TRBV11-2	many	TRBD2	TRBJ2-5	CASSPNLAGVMKTQYF	TGTGCCAGCAGCCCGAATCTAGCGGGGGTTATGAAGACCCAGTACTTC
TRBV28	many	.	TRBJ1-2	CASSFGVVNNGYTF	TGTGCCAGCAGTTTTGGGGTCGTCAATAATGGCTACACCTTC
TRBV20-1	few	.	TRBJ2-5	CSAYLRGETQYF	TGCAGTGCCTACTTGAGGGGAGAGACCCAGTACTTC
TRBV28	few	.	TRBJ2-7	CASSPFGREQYF	TGTGCCAGCAGTCCGTTCGGTCGCGAGCAGTACTTC
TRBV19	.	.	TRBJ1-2	CASSGGRGYGYTF	TGTGCCAGTAGTGGCGGCAGGGGCTATGGCTACACCTTC
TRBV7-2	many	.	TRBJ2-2	CASRDQRNTGELFF	TGTGCCAGCAGGGACCAGAGGAACACCGGGGAGCTGTTTTTT
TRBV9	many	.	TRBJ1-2	CASSAPGSNGYTF	TGTGCCAGCAGCGCCCCGGGGTCCAATGGCTACACCTTC
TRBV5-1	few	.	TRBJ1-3	CASSPLTGSGNTIYF	TGCGCCAGCAGCCCTTTAACAGGGAGTGGAAACACCATATATTTT
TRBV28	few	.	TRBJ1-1	CASSLPKNTEAFF	TGTGCCAGCAGTTTACCTAAGAACACTGAAGCTTTCTTT
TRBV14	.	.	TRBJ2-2	CASSQSPASTGELFF	TGTGCCAGCAGCCAGTCACCAGCGTCCACCGGGGAGCTGTTTTTT
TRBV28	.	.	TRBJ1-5	CASYDPGYRSSNQPQHF	TGTGCCAGTTATGACCCAGGATACAGGTCGTCTAATCAGCCCCAGCATTTT
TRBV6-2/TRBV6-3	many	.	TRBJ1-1	CASSYHEDSMNTEAFF	TGTGCCAGCAGTTACCACGAGGACAGCATGAACACTGAAGCTTTCTTT
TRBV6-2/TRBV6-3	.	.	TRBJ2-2	CASRHPGTQNTGELFF	TGTGCCAGCAGGCACCCCGGGACACAAAACACCGGGGAGCTGTTTTTT
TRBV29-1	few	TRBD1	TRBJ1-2	CSVADRGGKGYTF	TGCAGCGTGGCGGACAGGGGCGGAAAAGGCTACACCTTC
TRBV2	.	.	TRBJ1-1	CAVAAGNTEAFF	TGTGCCGTTGCCGCAGGGAACACTGAAGCTTTCTTT
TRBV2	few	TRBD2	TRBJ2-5	CASRKRLAGAQETQYF	TGTGCCAGCAGGAAAAGACTAGCGGGGGCACAAGAGACCCAGTACTTC
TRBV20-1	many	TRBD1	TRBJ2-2	CSAMDRTNTGELFF	TGCAGTGCTATGGACAGGACCAACACCGGGGAGCTGTTTTTT
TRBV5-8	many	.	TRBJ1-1	CASSFFYGNTEAFF	TGTGCCAGCAGCTTCTTCTACGGGAACACTGAAGCTTTCTTT
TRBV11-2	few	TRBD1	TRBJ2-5	CASRSGQGMIKETQYF	TGTGCCAGCAGGTCGGGACAGGGGATGATTAAGGAGACCCAGTACTTC
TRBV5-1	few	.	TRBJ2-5	CASSSPGVETQYF	TGCGCCAGCAGCTCACCGGGGGTTGAGACCCAGTACTTC
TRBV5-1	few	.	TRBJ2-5	CASSWGAGPRETQYF	TGCGCCAGCAGCTGGGGGGCAGGGCCCCGAGAGACCCAGTACTTC
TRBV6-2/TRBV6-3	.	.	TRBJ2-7	CASADPYEQYF	TGTGCCAGCGCAGACCCCTACGAGCAGTACTTC
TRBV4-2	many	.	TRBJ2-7	CASSQEQGHPYEQYF	TGTGCCAGCAGCCAAGAACAAGGACACCCCTACGAGCAGTACTTC
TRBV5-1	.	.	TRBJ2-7	CASSLFGGIRSEQYF	TGCGCCAGCAGCTTGTTTGGGGGAATCAGGTCCGAGCAGTACTTC
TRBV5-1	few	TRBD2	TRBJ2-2	CASSQRGGQETGELFF	TGCGCCAGCTCCCAGCGGGGGGGCCAAGAGACCGGGGAGCTGTTTTTT
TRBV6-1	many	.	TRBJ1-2	CASTGPPTNYGYTF	TGTGCCAGCACGGGACCGCCAACTAACTATGGCTACACCTTC
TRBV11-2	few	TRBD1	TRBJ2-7	CASSQPGQGGYEQYF	TGTGCCAGCTCACAACCGGGACAGGGCGGGTACGAGCAGTACTTC
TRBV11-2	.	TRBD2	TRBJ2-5	CASSFLAGVYFGETQYF	TGTGCCAGCAGCTTTCTAGCGGGAGTTTATTTCGGGGAGACCCAGTACTTC
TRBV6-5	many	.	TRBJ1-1	CASSYSNEAFF	TGTGCCAGCAGTTACTCGAACGAAGCTTTCTTT
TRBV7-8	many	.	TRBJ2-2	CASSLRVQLNTGELFF	TGTGCCAGCAGCTTACGGGTCCAGTTGAACACCGGGGAGCTGTTTTTT
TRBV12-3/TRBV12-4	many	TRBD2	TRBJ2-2	CASRKLAGKGTGELFF	TGTGCCAGCAGAAAACTAGCGGGGAAGGGTACCGGGGAGCTGTTTTTT